The clone carrying this T cell receptor (beta chain) was found once. This sample is drawn from a study of blood T cell repertoires in COVID-19. Assay: immunoSEQ multiplex PCR; the TCRdb copy retains only in-frame clones and omits some. The sample includes some 180,000 clones, more than 65% of them seen just once. The CDR3 sequence is 17 residues long. The germline gives CDR1 KGHSH, CDR2 LQKENI. Trimming cost V 4 bases and J 9 bases; bases outside gene matches: 14. V and J are TRBV18 and TRBJ1-6; 8 bases line up with TRBD1. The sequenced sample consisted of peripheral blood. The receptor's source is a human donor in a cohort sampled during active COVID-19. The CDR3 bases are TGTGCCAGCTCACAAGGGGCCACAGGGGGTAGGAGTTCACCCCTCCACTTT. As protein: CASSQGATGGRSSPLHF.